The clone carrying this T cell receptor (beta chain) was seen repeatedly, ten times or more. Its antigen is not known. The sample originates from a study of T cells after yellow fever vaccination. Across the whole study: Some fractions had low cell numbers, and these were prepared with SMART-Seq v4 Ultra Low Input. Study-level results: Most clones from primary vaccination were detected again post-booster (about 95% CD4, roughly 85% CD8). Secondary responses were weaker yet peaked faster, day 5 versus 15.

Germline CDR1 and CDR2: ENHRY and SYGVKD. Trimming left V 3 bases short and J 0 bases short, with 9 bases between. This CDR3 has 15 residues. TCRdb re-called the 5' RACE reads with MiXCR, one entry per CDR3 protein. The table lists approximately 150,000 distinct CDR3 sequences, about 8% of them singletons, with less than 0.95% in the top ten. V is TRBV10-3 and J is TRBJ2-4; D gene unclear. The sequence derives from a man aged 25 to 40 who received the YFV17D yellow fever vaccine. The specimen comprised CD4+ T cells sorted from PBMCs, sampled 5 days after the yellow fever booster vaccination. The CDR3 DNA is TGTGCCATCAGTGACGGGTTATTAGCCAAAAACATTCAGTACTTC. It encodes CAISDGLLAKNIQYF.